The TCR beta chain described here comes from a study of T-cell reconstitution after alpha-beta-depleted transplantation in children. Study results and limitations: Expanded graft clones numbering several hundred reportedly gave rise to alpha-beta T cells about two months after transplant.

This clonotype has only a few counts. As yet, its antigen is unknown. During its preparation, the TCRbeta library received unique molecular identifiers. MiXCR, run by TCRdb on the PCR reads, gives a single entry per CDR3 protein. Of fewer than 1 million distinct CDR3 sequences in the sample, less than 20% were seen once. With 4 bases removed from V and 4 bases from J, the gap between germline ends came to 10 bases. This CDR3 comprises 13 residues. Germline-derived CDR1 and CDR2 are MNHNS and SASEGT. J is TRBJ1-2 and V is TRBV6-1, with D possibly being TRBD1 (5 bases). Sequencing was performed on PBMCs, mostly from graft donor cells, taken 360 days after TCRalphabeta/CD19-depleted stem cell transplant. The origin of this receptor is a male patient younger than 18 who had a stem cell transplant for acute lymphoblastic leukemia, so the T cells may come from the graft donor. The CDR3 loop reads CASSVGTSYGYTF. The DNA of the CDR3 is TGTGCCAGCAGTGTCGGGACCTCCTATGGCTACACCTTC.